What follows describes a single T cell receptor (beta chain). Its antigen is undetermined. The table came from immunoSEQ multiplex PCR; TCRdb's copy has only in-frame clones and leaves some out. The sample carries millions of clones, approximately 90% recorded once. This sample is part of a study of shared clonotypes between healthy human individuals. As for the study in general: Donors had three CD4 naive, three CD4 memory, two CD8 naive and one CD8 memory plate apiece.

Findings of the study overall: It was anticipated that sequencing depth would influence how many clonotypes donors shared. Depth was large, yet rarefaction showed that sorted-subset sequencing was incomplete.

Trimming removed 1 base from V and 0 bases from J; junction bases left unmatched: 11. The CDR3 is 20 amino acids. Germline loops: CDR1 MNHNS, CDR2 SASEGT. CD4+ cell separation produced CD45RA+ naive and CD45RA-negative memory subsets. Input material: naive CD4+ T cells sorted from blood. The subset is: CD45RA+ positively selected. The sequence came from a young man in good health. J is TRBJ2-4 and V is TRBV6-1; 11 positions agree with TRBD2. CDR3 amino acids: CASSEVPSGGTYVAKNIQYF. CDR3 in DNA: TGTGCCAGCAGTGAAGTTCCTAGCGGGGGGACCTACGTAGCCAAAAACATTCAGTACTTC.